The 3 T cell receptor beta chains reported below all come from one sample, sequenced in a study of cytomegalovirus exposure and HLA in healthy donors. PCR used 60 Vbeta primers and 13 Jbeta primers. TCRdb's copy holds only in-frame clones and misses some; the assay was immunoSEQ multiplex PCR. There are about 150,000 clones in the sample; around two thirds occur only once, and more than 9% lies in the top ten. Sequencing was done on a sample of PBMCs. These receptors came from a young man in good health and CMV-seropositive.

This chain uses TRBV5-4 with TRBJ2-1; perhaps TRBD1 as D (6 bases). V gave up 4 bases and J gave up 1 base, with 9 bases separating them. Germline CDR1 reads SGHNT; CDR2 reads YYREEE (reference sequence). This CDR3 contains 14 residues. CDR3 in DNA: TGTGCCAGCAGCCTACAGGGTTCCTACAATGAGCAGTTCTTC. Its protein product is CASSLQGSYNEQFF.

This chain's CDR3 is CASSLASSGEQYF. Here the CDR3 DNA reads TGTGCCAGCAGCTTAGCCTCCTCAGGGGAGCAGTACTTC. The gene calls are TRBV7-2 and TRBJ2-7, with a possible D match to TRBD1 (5 bases). The CDR3 extends over 13 amino acids. Germline V gene lookup returns CDR1 SGHTA and CDR2 FQGNSA. V lost 0 bases to trimming and J lost 7 bases, with 10 bases between them.

The J gene is TRBJ2-7, the V gene TRBV9; the match to TRBD2 covers 8 bases. Germline CDR1 and CDR2: SGDLS and YYNGEE. This CDR3 is 16 amino acids long. V gave up 0 bases and J gave up 6 bases; unmatched junction bases: 11. CDR3 region: CASSVDGAGVGLEQYF. CDR3 DNA sequence: TGTGCCAGCAGCGTAGACGGAGCGGGAGTGGGTCTCGAGCAGTACTTC.